What follows is one T cell receptor (beta chain) and its context. These data come from a study of blood T cell repertoires in COVID-19. Clones were sequenced by immunoSEQ multiplex PCR, and TCRdb holds only the in-frame ones, with some missing. Of 450,000 or so clones detected, about nine tenths appear once; the ten largest clones hold around 1.5%. This sequence originates from a woman in her thirties or forties with COVID-19, enrolled during active disease. The sample comprised peripheral blood.

CDR3 nucleotide sequence: TGCGCCAGCATTTTTTTACAGGGGGAATCCTACGAGCAGTACTTC. It yields the protein CASIFLQGESYEQYF. The J gene is TRBJ2-7, the V gene TRBV10-1; 8 bases fit TRBD1. J was trimmed by 1 base and V by 7 bases; bases with no gene match: 9. This CDR3 is built from 15 residues. The germline V gene encodes CDR1 WNHNN and CDR2 SYGVQD (reference sequence).